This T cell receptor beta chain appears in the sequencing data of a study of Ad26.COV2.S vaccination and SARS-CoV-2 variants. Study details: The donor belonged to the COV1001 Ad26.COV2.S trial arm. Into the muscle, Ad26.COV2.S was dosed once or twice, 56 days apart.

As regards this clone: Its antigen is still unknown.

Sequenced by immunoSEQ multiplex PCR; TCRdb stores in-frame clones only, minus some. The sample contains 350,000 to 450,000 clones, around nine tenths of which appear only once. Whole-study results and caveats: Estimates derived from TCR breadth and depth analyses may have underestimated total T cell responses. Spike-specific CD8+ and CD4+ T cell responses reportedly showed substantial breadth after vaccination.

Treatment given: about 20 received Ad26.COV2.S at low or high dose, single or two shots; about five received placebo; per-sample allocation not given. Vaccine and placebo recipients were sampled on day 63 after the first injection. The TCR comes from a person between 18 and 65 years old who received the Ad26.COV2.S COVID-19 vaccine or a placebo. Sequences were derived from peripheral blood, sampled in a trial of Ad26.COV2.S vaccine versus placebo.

CDR3 in amino acids: CASSPGASTDTQYF. The CDR3 nucleotides read TGTGCCAGCAGCCCCGGAGCTAGCACAGATACGCAGTATTTT. The chain couples TRBV7-8 to TRBJ2-3; no definite D call. Germline V gives CDR1 SGHVS, CDR2 FQNEAQ. The CDR3 is made up of 14 amino acids. Trimming pared 5 bases from V and 0 bases from J, leaving 9 bases between.